One and the same sample provided the 30 T cell receptor beta chains below, sequenced in a study of T cell responses to AZD1222 COVID-19 vaccine. Data came from immunoSEQ multiplex PCR; TCRdb stores just in-frame clones and leaves some out. Altogether around 210,000 clones are present, 94% being singletons, with the ten largest covering around 1.5%. The sample consisted of peripheral blood, taken 28 days after the second dose of the MenACWY control vaccine. The receptors were sampled from an adult who received the MenACWY meningococcal vaccine as a control.

The rearrangement joins TRBV30 to TRBJ1-6, with D possibly being TRBD1 (6 bases). The CDR3 extends over 14 amino acids. The V gene's germline CDR1 is GTSNPN and CDR2 SVGIG (reference sequence). Trimming took 4 bases from V and 11 from J, leaving 18 bases between them. CDR3 DNA sequence: TGTGCCTGGATGCGACTTGGGGAGGGGGCACCCCTCCACTTT. As protein: CAWMRLGEGAPLHF. The variable domain in full, with the rest retrieved from reference TRBV30 and TRBJ1-6, is SQTIHQWPATLVQPVGSPLSLECTVEGTSNPNLYWYRQAAGRGLQLLFYSVGIGQISSEVPQNLSASRPQDRQFILSSKKLLLSDSGFYLCAWMRLGEGAPLHFGNGTRLTVT.

V is TRBV11-2 and J is TRBJ2-5; TRBD1 matches 12 bases. The CDR3 sequence is 16 residues long. With 2 bases clipped from V and 5 bases from J, the junction kept 6 bases outside the gene matches. Germline loops: CDR1 SGHAT, CDR2 FQNNGV. The CDR3 spells CASSLTGTGGGETQYF. The DNA of the CDR3 is TGTGCCAGCAGCTTAACCGGGACAGGGGGCGGGGAGACCCAGTACTTC. The full variable domain, with the rest looked up from reference TRBV11-2 and TRBJ2-5, is EAGVAQSPRYKIIEKRQSVAFWCNPISGHATLYWYQQILGQGPKLLIQFQNNGVVDDSQLPKDRFSAERLKGVDSTLKIQPAKLEDSAVYLCASSLTGTGGGETQYFGPGTRLLVL.

J is TRBJ2-1 and V is TRBV6-4; TRBD1 might be the D (5 bases). Germline lookup yields CDR1 MRHNA and CDR2 SNTAGT. CDR3 length: 13 amino acids. V gave up 6 bases and J gave up 3 bases, with 9 bases separating them. The CDR3 DNA follows: TGTGCCAGCAGAAAAGACAGCTACAATGAGCAGTTCTTC. As protein: CASRKDSYNEQFF.

This sequence joins TRBV30 and TRBJ1-6; D is unresolved. The V end was cut by 0 bases, the J end by 7 bases, with 7 bases between. Germline V gene lookup returns CDR1 GTSNPN and CDR2 SVGIG (reference sequence). This CDR3 region has 13 residues. The CDR3 DNA reads as TGTGCCTGGAGTGTTCGAGGAAATTCACCCCTCCACTTT. This encodes CAWSVRGNSPLHF. The variable domain in full, completed from reference TRBV30 and TRBJ1-6, reads SQTIHQWPATLVQPVGSPLSLECTVEGTSNPNLYWYRQAAGRGLQLLFYSVGIGQISSEVPQNLSASRPQDRQFILSSKKLLLSDSGFYLCAWSVRGNSPLHFGNGTRLTVT.

The V and J genes are TRBV3-1 (or the pseudogene TRBV3-2) and TRBJ1-5; D is undetermined. Between the trimmed V and J ends, which lost 4 bases and 1 base, there was a span of 8 bases. CDR1 and CDR2 from the germline V gene are LGHDT and YNNKEL (reference sequence). The CDR3 is 14 residues long. The CDR3 loop is CASSRYLSNQPQHF. As DNA, the CDR3 is TGTGCCAGCAGCCGATACCTCAGCAATCAGCCCCAGCATTTT.

V is TRBV10-3 and J is TRBJ2-1; 15 nucleotides agree with TRBD2. Per the germline V gene, CDR1 is ENHRY and CDR2 is SYGVKD. V shed 5 bases and J 7 bases; nucleotides not matched to a gene: 3. The CDR3 consists of 15 residues. The CDR3 DNA sequence: TGTGCCATCAGTCCTGGACTAGCGGGGGGGAATGAGCAGTTCTTC. Translated: CAISPGLAGGNEQFF.

In DNA form, the CDR3 reads TGTGCCAGCAGCCAAGATCGGGCGGGTGGGGAGACCCAGTACTTC. Translating it yields CASSQDRAGGETQYF. The chain couples TRBV14 to TRBJ2-5, with a weak D call TRBD2 (5 bases). CDR1 is SGHDN, CDR2 FVKESK, per germline. CDR3 length: 15 residues. V was clipped by 0 bases and J by 5 bases, with 13 bases between them.

This clone has only a few counts. V is TRBV5-6 and J is TRBJ2-7, with 8 bases matching TRBD2. This CDR3 has 14 residues. J lost 0 bases, V lost 4 bases, and 3 bases had no gene match. Germline V gene data show CDR1 as SGHDT and CDR2 as YYEEEE. The CDR3 here is CASSVSGSSYEQYF. CDR3 bases: TGTGCCAGCAGCGTAAGCGGGAGCTCCTACGAGCAGTACTTC.

DNA of the CDR3: TGTGCCAGCAGTTTAAGCGGGACTAGCGGCGTCTACGAGCAGTACTTC. This gives the protein CASSLSGTSGVYEQYF. This chain connects TRBV28 to TRBJ2-7, with TRBD2 matching 11 bases. J lost 3 bases, V lost 2 bases, and 6 bases had no gene match. Per the germline V gene, CDR1 is MDHEN and CDR2 is SYDVKM. The CDR3 runs 16 residues.

The chain employs TRBV29-1 and TRBJ2-7; D not resolved. V lost 5 bases, J lost 2 bases, and 10 bases lay in between. CDR3 length: 12 amino acids. Germline V lookup: CDR1 SQVTM, CDR2 ANQGSEA. CDR3 in DNA: TGCAGCGTTAGGATATTTACCTACGAGCAGTACTTC. Its protein product is CSVRIFTYEQYF.

V gene TRBV14 combines with J gene TRBJ1-2; tentatively, D is TRBD1 (6 bases). Germline V lookup: CDR1 SGHDN, CDR2 FVKESK. V shed 4 bases and J shed 8 bases, with 17 bases lying between them. The CDR3 is 14 amino acids. CDR3 region: CASSPFQGSFGYTF. In DNA form, the CDR3 reads TGTGCCAGCAGCCCTTTTCAGGGGTCCTTCGGCTACACCTTC.

The count of this clone is one. The chain uses TRBV10-3 and TRBJ2-2; the match to TRBD1 covers 9 bases. CDR3 length equals 18 residues. The germline CDR1 and CDR2 sequences are ENHRY and SYGVKD. Losses at the gene ends were 2 bases for V and 6 bases for J; bases not matched to a gene: 13. DNA of the CDR3: TGTGCCATCAGTGAGACGTCACAGGGGGCGGGAAAGGCCGGGGAGCTGTTTTTT. This translates into CAISETSQGAGKAGELFF.

J is TRBJ2-7 and V is TRBV10-3, with D possibly being TRBD1 (5 bases). CDR3 size: 12 residues. Germline assignment: CDR1 ENHRY and CDR2 SYGVKD. Trimming took 6 bases from V and 0 from J, leaving 6 bases between them. The CDR3 nucleotides are TGTGCCATCAGAGGGGACTCCTACGAGCAGTACTTC. Its translation is CAIRGDSYEQYF.

V usage is TRBV10-3 and J usage is TRBJ1-3, with a possible D match to TRBD1 (5 bases). Trimming cost V 7 bases and J 0 bases, with 16 bases left between them. The CDR3 is 16 residues long. Germline lookup yields CDR1 ENHRY and CDR2 SYGVKD. This CDR3 is CAITSGLLSSGNTIYF. CDR3 DNA sequence: TGTGCCATCACTTCGGGACTCCTGAGCTCTGGAAACACCATATATTTT.

This chain links TRBV19 with TRBJ2-1; 10 nucleotides match TRBD2. This CDR3 spans 16 amino acids. The V and J ends lost 2 bases and 4 bases, in that order; junction bases with no gene match: 5. In germline, CDR1 is LNHDA, CDR2 SQIVND (reference sequence). CDR3 DNA sequence: TGTGCCAGTAGTATATCCCCTAGCGGGAGATACAATGAGCAGTTCTTC. It specifies CASSISPSGRYNEQFF.

The J gene is TRBJ1-6, the V gene TRBV6-4; D gene unclear. The V end was cut by 4 bases, the J end by 3 bases, with 7 bases between. Germline V lookup: CDR1 MRHNA, CDR2 SNTAGT. This CDR3 spans 14 amino acids. CDR3 region: CASSVDNYNSPLHF. CDR3 bases: TGTGCCAGCAGTGTCGACAACTATAATTCACCCCTCCACTTT.

The J gene is TRBJ2-5, the V gene TRBV7-2; D not certain. There are 13 residues in the CDR3. V was cut by 0 bases and J by 2 bases, with 4 bases left in between. In germline, CDR1 is SGHTA, CDR2 FQGNSA. CDR3 sequence: CASSLAQQETQYF. In DNA, the CDR3 is TGTGCCAGCAGCTTAGCACAGCAAGAGACCCAGTACTTC. Full variable domain (outside the CDR3, taken from reference TRBV7-2 and TRBJ2-5): GAGVSQSPSNKVTEKGKDVELRCDPISGHTALYWYRQSLGQGLEFLIYFQGNSAPDKSGLPSDRFSAERTGGSVSTLTIQRTQQEDSAVYLCASSLAQQETQYFGPGTRLLVL.

This chain links TRBV3-1 (or the pseudogene TRBV3-2) with TRBJ2-3; TRBD1 or TRBD2 may be the D gene (5 bases each). CDR3 size: 15 residues. In germline, CDR1 is LGHDT, CDR2 YNNKEL (reference sequence). Trimming removed 1 base from V and 4 bases from J, with 12 bases in between. The CDR3 region is CASSQGRGVPDTQYF. CDR3 DNA: TGTGCCAGCAGCCAAGGCAGAGGGGTTCCAGATACGCAGTATTTT.

This chain uses TRBV18 with TRBJ1-4; D remains unclear. The CDR3 sequence is 15 residues long. Germline V gene sequence: CDR1 KGHSH, CDR2 LQKENI. V lost 3 bases and J lost 5, with 13 bases in between. The DNA for the CDR3 is TGTGCCAGCTCACCGGGCGGGCCGATAAATGAAAAACTGTTTTTT. Its translation: CASSPGGPINEKLFF.

The chain uses TRBV11-3 and TRBJ1-4; D is possibly TRBD1 (6 bases). The CDR3 is 15 amino acids. The germline V and J ends were trimmed by 2 bases and 6 bases, with 13 bases remaining between them. Germline V gene lookup returns CDR1 SGHNT and CDR2 YENEEA. CDR3 loop: CASSLTAGEDEKLFF. The CDR3 DNA reads as TGTGCCAGCAGCTTAACCGCAGGGGAGGATGAAAAACTGTTTTTT.

This clone was observed once. The gene calls are TRBV28 and TRBJ1-6; D perhaps matches TRBD1 (5 bases). Germline CDR1 is MDHEN and CDR2 is SYDVKM. There are 18 residues in the CDR3. Trimming shortened V by 8 bases and J by 0 bases, and 20 bases separated the two germline ends. The CDR3 loop is CASLAPGAANSYNSPLHF. For the CDR3, the DNA is TGTGCCAGCTTGGCCCCCGGGGCCGCTAACTCCTATAATTCACCCCTCCACTTT.

This clone was observed once. The chain employs TRBV6-4 and TRBJ2-2, with TRBD2 identical over 7 bases. Per germline, CDR1 MRHNA and CDR2 SNTAGT. With 3 bases clipped from V and 1 base from J, the junction kept 2 bases outside the gene matches. The length of the CDR3 is 15 residues. CDR3 residues: CASSESGGNTGELFF. The CDR3 DNA sequence: TGTGCCAGCAGTGAATCGGGGGGGAACACCGGGGAGCTGTTTTTT.

The chain links TRBV28 to TRBJ2-7, with 9 bases matching TRBD2. The CDR3 loop spans 15 amino acids. CDR1 and CDR2 (germline): MDHEN, SYDVKM. V was pared by 5 bases and J by 5 bases, with 10 bases of the junction left unmatched. The CDR3 nucleotides are TGTGCCAGCAGTACCACCGCGGGGGGGGCACACGAGCAGTACTTC. Translation gives CASSTTAGGAHEQYF.

The CDR3 loop reads CASSHGRNTEAFF. CDR3 nucleotides: TGTGCCAGCAGCCATGGGAGGAACACTGAAGCTTTCTTT. V and J are TRBV6-2 or TRBV6-3 and TRBJ1-1; no firm D call. The CDR3 sequence is 13 residues long. From germline, CDR1 is MNHEY and CDR2 SVGEGT. Trimming took off 6 bases at V and 1 base at J, with 9 bases between the two ends.

This chain uses TRBV7-2 with TRBJ1-6; TRBD1 matches at 11 bases. This CDR3 has 17 amino acids. Germline CDR1 is SGHTA and CDR2 is FQGNSA. Trimming took 4 bases from V and 9 from J; bases not matched to a gene: 11. The CDR3 loop is CASSSRTGGADSSPLHF. In DNA, the CDR3 is TGTGCCAGCAGCTCCAGGACAGGGGGCGCGGATAGTTCACCCCTCCACTTT.

The genes are TRBV6-6 and TRBJ2-7; 9 nucleotides match TRBD2. CDR3 length equals 16 residues. Germline CDR1 MNHNY, CDR2 SVGAGI (reference sequence). Germline trimming cut 6 bases from V and 5 bases from J; bases unmatched to any gene: 14. CDR3 coding DNA: TGTGCCAGCAGCCGCCAGGCGGGAGGGGGCGAGAACGAGCAGTACTTC. Amino acid sequence: CASSRQAGGGENEQYF.

The V and J genes are TRBV7-2 and TRBJ2-5; 9 bases are a match to TRBD2. CDR3 length: 18 amino acids. The germline gives CDR1 SGHTA, CDR2 FQGNSA. V lost 6 bases to trimming and J lost 7 bases; unmatched junction nucleotides: 21. CDR3 sequence (DNA): TGTGCCAGCAGTCGGCAAATCTATAGGGCTAGCGGGATTGGGACCCAGTACTTC. Amino acids: CASSRQIYRASGIGTQYF.

The chain is built from TRBV19 and TRBJ1-5; D may be TRBD1 (5 bases). Germline V gene sequence: CDR1 LNHDA, CDR2 SQIVND (reference sequence). The CDR3 extends over 15 amino acids. V lost 4 bases and J lost 6, with 16 bases in between. CDR3 coding DNA: TGTGCCAGTAGTACGGGGCGGGGCGGAAGTCAGCCCCAGCATTTT. This codes for CASSTGRGGSQPQHF.

This rearrangement joins TRBV9 to TRBJ2-1; unclear D gene. The CDR3 extends over 14 amino acids. Trimming took 3 bases from V and 6 from J, leaving 13 bases between them. Germline CDR1 and CDR2: SGDLS and YYNGEE. DNA for the CDR3: TGTGCCAGCAGCGCACTTCCTAGGGCCAATGAGCAGTTCTTC. Amino acid sequence: CASSALPRANEQFF.

This clone was detected a few times. J is TRBJ1-5 and V is TRBV2, with 8 positions matching TRBD1. The CDR3 sequence is 15 residues long. CDR1 SNHLY and CDR2 FYNNEI come from the germline V gene. The ends lost 6 bases at V and 3 bases at J; junction bases unmatched: 7. This CDR3 is CASSAGDRSNQPQHF. Written as DNA, the CDR3 is TGTGCCAGCAGCGCAGGGGACAGGTCCAATCAGCCCCAGCATTTT.